This T cell receptor beta chain was identified during a study of cytomegalovirus exposure and HLA in healthy donors. Broader study findings: Confirmation in vitro established that three CMV-associated chains were specific for CMV antigens. In a later analysis, first-cohort TCR clusters were found to tend to co-occur in the 95 to 150 validation repertoires. 150 or so TCR beta chains were listed as cytomegalovirus-associated.

The CDR3 is 13 amino acids. Germline assignment: CDR1 SGHTA and CDR2 FQGNSA. V gave up 1 base and J gave up 5 bases, with 8 bases separating them. This clone occurred once. No antigen is known for it. Profiling relied on immunoSEQ multiplex PCR, and the TCRdb table lists in-frame clones only, not all of them. Seen here are about 270,000 clones, 86% observed once, and the top ten hold over 0.95%. This clonotype was sampled from a woman aged 18-30 years in good health and CMV-seronegative. Sequencing used PBMCs. The V call is TRBV7-2, the J call TRBJ2-5, with D unresolved. CDR3 DNA sequence: TGTGCCAGCAGCTTAGTCGGCAGGGAGACCCAGTACTTC. Translated: CASSLVGRETQYF.